This note documents a single TCR beta chain sequence. The antigen is not known. This sample was taken from a study of shared clonotypes between healthy human individuals. Turning to the study itself: The study used three CD4 naive, three CD4 memory, two CD8 naive and one CD8 memory plate per donor.

The CDR3 sequence is 18 residues long. CDR1 is MDHEN, CDR2 SYDVKM, per germline. Losses at the gene ends were 5 bases for V and 7 bases for J; bases not matched to a gene: 16. Study-level findings and limits: Memory subsets generally showed smaller estimated richness than naive subsets did.

The material for each subset, its genomic DNA, was split evenly across several immunoSEQ plates. The method was immunoSEQ multiplex PCR; TCRdb's version includes in-frame clones alone and lacks a portion of them. The sample includes 98,000 or so clones, around 68% of them seen just once. Nashville, Tennessee was home to all donors, each a Caucasian adult. Specimen: memory CD8+ T cells sorted from blood. Indicated subset: CD45RO+ cells pooled with CCR7-negative TemRA cells. The chain links TRBV28 to TRBJ1-4, with TRBD1 matching 10 bases. The sequence was collected from a woman aged 25 to 39 in good health. CDR3 nucleotides: TGTGCCAGCAGTGACCGACAGGGGGCCTTCTCTCTGGGTGAAAAACTGTTTTTT. Its translation is CASSDRQGAFSLGEKLFF.